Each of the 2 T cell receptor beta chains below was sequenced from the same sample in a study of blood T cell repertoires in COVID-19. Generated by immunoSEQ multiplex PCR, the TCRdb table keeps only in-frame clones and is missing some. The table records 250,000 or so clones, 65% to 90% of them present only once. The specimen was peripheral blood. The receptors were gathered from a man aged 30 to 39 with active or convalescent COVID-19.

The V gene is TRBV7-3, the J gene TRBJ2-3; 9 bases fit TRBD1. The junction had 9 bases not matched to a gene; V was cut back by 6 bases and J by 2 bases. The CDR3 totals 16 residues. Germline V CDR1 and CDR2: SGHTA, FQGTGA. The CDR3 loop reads CASRQTGGTYTDTQYF. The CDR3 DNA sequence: TGTGCCAGCAGACAGACAGGGGGGACTTACACAGATACGCAGTATTTT.

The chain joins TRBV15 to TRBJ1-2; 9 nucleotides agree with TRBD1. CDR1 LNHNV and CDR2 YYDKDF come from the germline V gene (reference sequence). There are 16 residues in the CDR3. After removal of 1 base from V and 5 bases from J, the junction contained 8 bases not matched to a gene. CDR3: CATSRGTGADFYGYTF. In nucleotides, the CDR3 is TGTGCCACCAGCAGAGGGACAGGGGCCGATTTTTATGGCTACACCTTC.